These 21 T cell receptor beta chains originate from one sample sequenced in a study of naive and memory T cell subsets (dated by TCRdb to 2016 to 2017). Broader findings and caveats from the paper: A few larger clonotypes were present in naive repertoires, particularly the CD8 repertoires, and these clonotypes were possibly memory cells re-expressing CD45RA.

The library was obtained by UMI-ligation and nested PCR. These reads were obtained on an Illumina MiSeq. To cover both TRBC1 and TRBC2, the beta constant-region primer consisted of an equimolar mix of two oligonucleotides. The ligated cDNA went through four rounds of PCR with nested alpha and beta constant-region primers together with the SP2 primer. TCRdb itself trimmed the public reads at Q25 with fastp, ran MiXCR and retained productive beta chains. Rows with a matching CDR3 protein are joined into one entry that keeps the most common DNA and genes. Counted in this sample were roughly 150,000 distinct CDR3 sequences; approximately 20% of them appeared once. Roughly 0.63% of the sample is held by the ten biggest clonotypes. No cognate antigen is known for these TCRs. The sample was naive CD8+ T cells from blood. The sample's cell subset or site label, decoded: naive T cells, CD45RA high CD27+. All receptors derive from a human donor in good health.

The chain couples TRBV5-6 to TRBJ2-2, with D unresolved. CDR1 is SGHDT, CDR2 YYEEEE, per germline. This CDR3 has 12 amino acids. V lost 4 bases and J 6 bases, leaving 7 bases between the germline ends. This chain's CDR3 is CASSMMAGELFF. CDR3 DNA: TGTGCCAGCAGCATGATGGCCGGGGAGCTGTTTTTT. The variable domain in full, with the rest retrieved from reference TRBV5-6 and TRBJ2-2, is DAGVTQSPTHLIKTRGQQVTLRCSPKSGHDTVSWYQQALGQGPQFIFQYYEEEERQRGNFPDRFSGHQFPNYSSELNVNALLLGDSALYLCASSMMAGELFFGEGSRLTVL.

The genes are TRBV28 and TRBJ2-1; 10 bases agree with TRBD2. V was clipped by 6 bases and J by 6 bases; unmatched bases: 8. The germline gives CDR1 MDHEN, CDR2 SYDVKM. This CDR3 contains 15 residues. The CDR3 coding sequence is TGTGCCAGCAGGGACCGGACTAGCGGAGCCAATGAGCAGTTCTTC. It encodes CASRDRTSGANEQFF.

The sample holds a few counts of this clonotype. The chain is built from TRBV9 and TRBJ2-1, with a weak D call TRBD2 (6 bases). Trimming cost V 0 bases and J 3 bases, with 13 bases left between them. The CDR3 consists of 16 residues. Germline CDR1 SGDLS, CDR2 YYNGEE. CDR3 in amino acids: CASSVEWRGVYNEQFF. For the CDR3, the DNA is TGTGCCAGCAGCGTAGAGTGGCGGGGAGTCTACAATGAGCAGTTCTTC.

In its sample, this clonotype was seen once. In DNA form, the CDR3 reads TGCGCCAGCAGTCCCCTGCTAGCGGGAGACTCTGAGCAGTTCTTC. The encoded protein is CASSPLLAGDSEQFF. V gene TRBV4-3 combines with J gene TRBJ2-1; 10 positions agree with TRBD2. CDR1 LGHNA and CDR2 YSLEER come from the germline V gene. The CDR3 runs to 15 residues. After removal of 6 bases from V and 9 bases from J, the junction contained 11 bases not matched to a gene.

This clonotype was observed many times. The gene calls are TRBV7-6 and TRBJ2-1, with D possibly being TRBD1 (5 bases). The CDR3 is made up of 15 amino acids. Germline assignment: CDR1 SGHVS and CDR2 FNYEAQ. The V gene lost 1 base and the J gene lost 0 bases, with 7 bases spanning the gap. The CDR3 protein is CASSLGQGSYNEQFF. Here the CDR3 DNA reads TGTGCCAGCAGCTTAGGGCAGGGCTCCTACAATGAGCAGTTCTTC.

The chain has TRBV5-6 and TRBJ1-2; TRBD1 aligns across 9 bases. This CDR3 is built from 16 residues. The germline gives CDR1 SGHDT, CDR2 YYEEEE. The V gene end was trimmed by 4 bases and the J gene end by 0 bases; junction bases not matched to a gene: 7. Here the CDR3 reads CASSPENRGPNYGYTF. The DNA of the CDR3 is TGTGCCAGCAGCCCGGAAAACAGGGGGCCTAACTATGGCTACACCTTC.

This clonotype has more than one count but fewer than ten. The genes are TRBV6-2 or TRBV6-3 and TRBJ2-3; 9 bases fit TRBD2. The CDR3 runs to 15 residues. J was trimmed by 2 bases and V by 7 bases; bases with no gene match: 7. Germline-derived CDR1 and CDR2 are MNHEY and SVGEGT. The CDR3 coding sequence is TGTGCCAGCACCATTCAGCGGGAGGTCACAGATACGCAGTATTTT. This codes for CASTIQREVTDTQYF.

The sample holds a few counts of this clonotype. The V call is TRBV2, the J call TRBJ2-3; D might be TRBD2 (6 bases). V shed 7 bases and J shed 2 bases, with 10 bases lying between them. Germline CDR1 SNHLY, CDR2 FYNNEI. The CDR3 extends over 13 amino acids. The CDR3 here is CASNGGPTDTQYF. CDR3 DNA sequence: TGTGCCAGCAACGGGGGTCCCACAGATACGCAGTATTTT.

This clonotype was recorded a few times. This CDR3 is CSARSAGGILEQFF. The CDR3 nucleotides are TGCAGTGCTAGATCAGCGGGAGGAATTCTTGAGCAGTTCTTC. The gene calls are TRBV20-1 and TRBJ2-1; 9 bases map to TRBD2. Looked up from germline, CDR1 is DFQATT and CDR2 is SNEGSKA (reference sequence). The V and J ends lost 2 bases and 9 bases, in that order; junction bases with no gene match: 8. This CDR3 is 14 amino acids long.

This clonotype was seen a few times. Written as DNA, the CDR3 is TGTGCCAGCAGTTCCGATTGGACAGGGGGCCTGAGCTCCTACGAGCAGTACTTC. Translation: CASSSDWTGGLSSYEQYF. This rearrangement joins TRBV28 to TRBJ2-7; 11 nucleotides align to TRBD1. CDR1 is MDHEN and CDR2 is SYDVKM in the germline V gene. J lost 0 bases, V lost 4 bases, and 11 bases had no gene match. CDR3 length: 18 amino acids.

J is TRBJ1-2 and V is TRBV27; tentatively, D is TRBD1 (5 bases). Trimming shortened V by 3 bases and J by 4 bases, and 9 bases separated the two germline ends. This CDR3 has 13 residues. The V gene's germline CDR1 is MNHEY and CDR2 SMNVEV (reference sequence). CDR3: CASSFGGVYGYTF. The CDR3, as DNA: TGTGCCAGCAGTTTCGGGGGAGTCTATGGCTACACCTTC.

This clonotype was detected only a few times. This chain joins TRBV12-3 or TRBV12-4 and TRBJ1-1, with D possibly TRBD1 on 6 matching bases. This CDR3 region has 12 residues. V dropped 4 bases and J dropped 9 bases, with 12 bases sitting between them. The CDR3 DNA reads as TGTGCCAGCAGTTCCGACAGGTTCCAAGCTTTCTTT. It is translated as CASSSDRFQAFF.

The chain combines TRBV7-9 with TRBJ1-2, with D unresolved. There are 12 residues in the CDR3. Trimming left V 1 base short and J 6 bases short, with 6 bases between. Germline-derived CDR1 and CDR2 are SEHNR and FQNEAQ (reference sequence). DNA of the CDR3: TGTGCCAGCAGCTTAGGGGCGGATGGCTACACCTTC. Protein sequence: CASSLGADGYTF.

The table lists this clonotype with a few counts. The chain has TRBV5-4 and TRBJ2-5; tentative D call: TRBD2 (5 bases). Germline V gives CDR1 SGHNT, CDR2 YYREEE (reference sequence). Deletions cut 1 base from V and 5 bases from J, with 9 bases between. The CDR3 consists of 13 residues. CDR3 nucleotide sequence: TGTGCCAGCAGCTTGTCGGGGTTTGAGACCCAGTACTTC. Translating it yields CASSLSGFETQYF.

The V call is TRBV27, the J call TRBJ2-1; 11 bases are a match to TRBD2. The germline V gene encodes CDR1 MNHEY and CDR2 SMNVEV (reference sequence). The CDR3 sequence is 15 residues long. The ends lost 4 bases at V and 8 bases at J; junction bases unmatched: 7. The CDR3 loop reads CASSSTSGSTDEQFF. CDR3 bases: TGTGCCAGCAGTTCCACTAGCGGGAGCACGGATGAGCAGTTCTTC.

The chain carries TRBV11-2 and TRBJ1-2; possible D gene TRBD1, 6 bases. CDR3 size: 16 residues. Looked up from germline, CDR1 is SGHAT and CDR2 is FQNNGV. The germline V and J ends were trimmed by 5 bases and 2 bases, with 18 bases remaining between them. The CDR3 spells CASSQPDDRTNYGYTF. Written as DNA, the CDR3 is TGTGCCAGCAGCCAACCCGACGACAGGACCAACTATGGCTACACCTTC.

V is TRBV6-7 and J is TRBJ2-7; D possibly corresponds to TRBD1 (6 bases). TRBV6-7 is recorded as an ORF, its role being uncertain. Trimming stripped 2 bases from V and 3 bases from J, with 17 bases between. CDR3 length equals 16 residues. The CDR3 DNA sequence: TGTGCCAGCAGTTACCAAACCGACAGGACCGGCTACGAGCAGTACTTC. It translates to CASSYQTDRTGYEQYF.

This clonotype was recorded a few times. V gene TRBV20-1 combines with J gene TRBJ2-7; TRBD2 matches at 12 bases. Unmatched junction bases numbered 14, after V lost 6 bases and J lost 5 bases. The CDR3 length is 16 residues. From germline, CDR1 is DFQATT and CDR2 SNEGSKA (reference sequence). This CDR3 reads CSARHRLAGGPHEQYF. The CDR3 DNA sequence: TGCAGTGCCCGACATCGGCTAGCGGGAGGGCCCCACGAGCAGTACTTC.

The chain employs TRBV27 and TRBJ2-7, with TRBD1 matching 10 bases. The length of the CDR3 is 15 residues. Germline V lookup: CDR1 MNHEY, CDR2 SMNVEV (reference sequence). J was trimmed by 6 bases and V by 6 bases; bases with no gene match: 11. The CDR3 DNA sequence: TGTGCCAGCAGAGGGGTAGGGACAGGGGTTATCGAGCAGTACTTC. Translating it yields CASRGVGTGVIEQYF.

This clonotype turned up a few times. V usage is TRBV20-1 and J usage is TRBJ2-1, with TRBD2 identical over 8 bases. The V gene's germline CDR1 is DFQATT and CDR2 SNEGSKA (reference sequence). The V gene end was trimmed by 2 bases and the J gene end by 7 bases; junction bases not matched to a gene: 16. This CDR3 contains 17 residues. Here the CDR3 DNA reads TGCAGTGCTAGATTCTATCCCGGGACTAGGAGTATTAATGAGCAGTTCTTC. It is translated as CSARFYPGTRSINEQFF.

The chain links TRBV21-1 to TRBJ2-1. TRBV21-1 is a listed pseudogene. The CDR3 extends over 14 amino acids. CDR3 nucleotide sequence: TGTGCCAGCAACTCTGAATTCTCCTACAATGAGCAGTTCTTC. Translated: CASNSEFSYNEQFF.